This T cell receptor (beta chain) was recorded in a study of cytomegalovirus exposure and HLA in healthy donors. Study-wide results and caveats: Researchers reported in a later analysis that a missense DCLRE1C variant was tied to TCR beta V- and J-gene trimming. Sequencing likely caused a cluster of highly shared sequence variants. Being indistinguishable, some V segments were excluded, TRBV6-2 and TRBV6-3 among them. Roughly uniform depth of sequencing across donors was assumed in presence/absence analyses.

The length of the CDR3 is 13 residues. The V gene lost 8 bases and the J gene lost 4 bases, with 14 bases spanning the gap. In germline, CDR1 is MGHDK, CDR2 SYGVNS. PCR amplification relied on 60 Vbeta primers (plus 13 Jbeta primers). TCRdb keeps only in-frame clones here, not all; method: immunoSEQ multiplex PCR. Seen here are 40,000 to 45,000 clones, around 90% observed once, and the top ten hold 8%. Remarks on this clone: The antigen is undetermined.

Source material: PBMCs. This TCR came from a woman aged 40-49 years in good health and CMV-seropositive. V is TRBV25-1 and J is TRBJ2-5, with TRBD2 as a possible D gene (5 bases). CDR3 region: CASGVAQLETQYF. CDR3 in DNA: TGTGCCAGCGGGGTAGCGCAGTTAGAGACCCAGTACTTC.